These T cell receptor beta chains were read from a single sample in a study of T cell responses to AZD1222 COVID-19 vaccine. The assay was immunoSEQ multiplex PCR, and TCRdb's table has in-frame clones only and misses some. The table includes 100,000 or so clones, approximately 87% detected once. This specimen was peripheral blood, taken on day 0 of AZD1222 vaccination. The receptors here all came from an adult in good health. Each CDR3 is given with its conserved first and last residue. D genes are given only for firm matches. Size tells how often a clone was seen (once, few, many) or the class of an expanded clone, and some rows leave it out.

TRBJ1-4 | TRBV2 | TRBD1 | . | CASWTGAYEKLFF | TGTGCCAGTTGGACAGGGGCCTACGAAAAACTGTTTTTT
TRBJ1-2 | TRBV11-2 | . | . | CASSALRDAGYTF | TGTGCCAGCAGCGCCTTAAGGGATGCTGGCTACACCTTC
TRBJ2-3 | TRBV5-4 | . | . | CASSLKGSTDTQYF | TGTGCCAGCAGCCTGAAGGGTAGCACAGATACGCAGTATTTT
TRBJ2-7 | TRBV9 | TRBD2 | few | CASSERELAGYEQYF | TGTGCCAGCAGCGAGCGGGAGCTAGCGGGCTACGAGCAGTACTTC
TRBJ1-4 | TRBV3-1/TRBV3-2 | TRBD1 | once | CASSLTGAENEKLFF | TGTGCCAGCAGCCTGACAGGGGCCGAGAATGAAAAACTGTTTTTT
TRBJ1-2 | TRBV7-8 | TRBD1 | . | CASSLDRGNYGYTF | TGTGCCAGCAGCCTTGACAGGGGTAACTATGGCTACACCTTC
TRBJ2-7 | TRBV7-9 | . | . | CASSPGAYEQYF | TGTGCCAGCAGTCCAGGGGCCTACGAGCAGTACTTC
TRBJ2-7 | TRBV7-2 | TRBD1 | . | CASSSASGTGLHYEQYF | TGTGCCAGCAGCTCTGCTTCCGGGACAGGGCTGCACTACGAGCAGTACTTC
TRBJ2-1 | TRBV19 | TRBD2 | . | CASSYAGLAYNEQFF | TGTGCCAGTAGTTACGCGGGACTAGCCTACAATGAGCAGTTCTTC
TRBJ2-3 | TRBV24-1 | . | . | CATSDFTDTQYF | TGTGCCACCAGTGATTTCACAGATACGCAGTATTTT
TRBJ1-2 | TRBV7-2 | . | . | CASSPQRGNYGYTF | TGTGCCAGCAGCCCTCAACGGGGGAACTATGGCTACACCTTC
TRBJ1-1 | TRBV6-1 | TRBD1 | . | CASSDSGRGVEAFF | TGTGCCAGCAGTGATTCGGGCAGGGGGGTCGAAGCTTTCTTT
TRBJ1-5 | TRBV7-9 | TRBD1 | once | CASSSTGVNQPQHF | TGTGCCAGCAGCTCGACAGGGGTGAATCAGCCCCAGCATTTT
TRBJ1-5 | TRBV5-1 | . | . | CASSFGTGNQPQHF | TGCGCCAGCAGCTTTGGTACGGGCAATCAGCCCCAGCATTTT
TRBJ1-5 | TRBV6-5 | . | . | CASRGTGNQPQHF | TGTGCCAGCAGGGGTACCGGCAATCAGCCCCAGCATTTT
TRBJ1-6 | TRBV27 | . | . | CASSSRRGENSPLHF | TGTGCCAGCAGTTCCCGCAGGGGAGAAAACTCACCCCTCCACTTT
TRBJ1-1 | TRBV7-8 | . | . | CASSLEGFTEAFF | TGTGCCAGCAGCTTGGAGGGGTTCACTGAAGCTTTCTTT
TRBJ1-1 | TRBV28 | . | few | CASTEGRGTEAFF | TGTGCCAGCACAGAGGGGAGAGGCACTGAAGCTTTCTTT
TRBJ2-2 | TRBV2 | TRBD2 | . | CASSERENGELFF | TGTGCCTCCTCAGAGCGGGAGAACGGGGAGCTGTTTTTT
TRBJ2-5 | TRBV19 | . | . | CASSIAGLKETQYF | TGTGCCAGTAGTATTGCGGGTCTAAAAGAGACCCAGTACTTC
TRBJ1-3 | TRBV7-2 | . | . | CASSSPGVSGNTIYF | TGTGCCAGCAGCTCTCCAGGGGTCTCTGGAAACACCATATATTTT
TRBJ2-1 | TRBV29-1 | . | . | CSVESLRDNEQFF | TGCAGCGTTGAGTCACTCCGAGATAATGAGCAGTTCTTC